This T cell receptor (beta chain) was found in a study of CD8 T cells in ankylosing spondylitis. To note about this clonotype: Its specificity is unknown.

CDR3 length: 15 amino acids. The germline V gene has CDR1 DFQATT and CDR2 SNEGSKA (reference sequence). The J segment lost 7 bases and the V segment lost 3 bases, leaving 10 bases of the junction unmatched. Study conclusions and caveats: Ankylosing spondylitis blood appeared to be characterized by a TCR beta motif of several highly homologous variants.

Construction of TCR beta libraries was performed using quantitative 5'-RACE with molecular barcodes. TCRdb ran MiXCR on the 5' RACE reads and lists one entry per CDR3 protein. The sample records some 800,000 distinct CDR3 sequences, approximately 10% being singletons. The material sequenced was blood, either unsorted or a sorted T cell fraction (not recorded which). The V call is TRBV20-1, the J call TRBJ2-2; 8 bases match TRBD2. The source is a male donor with ankylosing spondylitis. CDR3 sequence: CSASIPGGDDGELFF. The CDR3 DNA reads as TGCAGTGCTAGTATCCCGGGGGGGGACGACGGGGAGCTGTTTTTT.